This T cell receptor (beta chain) was identified in a study of T cells in Graves' hyperthyroidism and ophthalmopathy. As regards this clonotype: The junction departs from the called germline gene at one end, perhaps through a read error.

Researchers amplified the TCR beta CDR3 regions from RNA transcripts. With the HTBI primer set, the TCR CDR3 went through a first round of RT-PCR. From the multiplex PCR reads, TCRdb called clonotypes with MiXCR, one entry per CDR3 protein. The data contain hundreds of thousands of distinct CDR3 sequences, roughly 15% of them singletons. Germline CDR1 SSHAT, CDR2 FNYEAQ (reference sequence). The CDR3 contains 14 residues. Sequencing was done on a sample of blood. V is TRBV7-7 and J is TRBJ2-2, with D possibly being TRBD1 (6 bases). The source of this sequence is a woman in her thirties or forties with Graves' ophthalmopathy. The CDR3 DNA is TGTGCTAGCAGCCCTTTGGACGGCTATAGGGGGATGTTTTTT. Translating gives CASSPLDGYRGMFF.